Presented here are 4 T cell receptor beta chains from one specimen sequenced in a study of cytomegalovirus exposure and HLA in healthy donors. Sequenced by immunoSEQ multiplex PCR; TCRdb stores in-frame clones only, minus some. The table has 230,000 or so clones, around 90% seen once. Sequencing input: PBMCs. The origin of the receptors is a woman younger than 30 in good health and CMV-seronegative.

This sequence joins TRBV28 and TRBJ2-7; D is unresolved. The CDR3 contains 13 residues. Germline V lookup: CDR1 MDHEN, CDR2 SYDVKM. The ends were cut back, 6 bases at V and 0 bases at J, with 9 bases in the middle. The CDR3 DNA is TGTGCCAGCAGCGCCGGTTACTCCTACGAGCAGTACTTC. Translation gives CASSAGYSYEQYF. The full variable domain, its missing parts supplied by reference TRBV28 and TRBJ2-7, is DVKVTQSSRYLVKRTGEKVFLECVQDMDHENMFWYRQDPGLGLRLIYFSYDVKMKEKGDIPEGYSVSREKKERFSLILESASTNQTSMYLCASSAGYSYEQYFGPGTRLTVT.

V gene TRBV12-5 combines with J gene TRBJ1-1, with D perhaps TRBD1 (6 bases). Trimming stripped 1 base from V and 3 bases from J, with 6 bases between. The CDR3 is made up of 13 amino acids. CDR1 LGHNT and CDR2 FRNRAP come from the germline V gene. CDR3 in amino acids: CASGLEGDTEAFF. Here the CDR3 DNA reads TGTGCTAGTGGTTTGGAGGGGGACACTGAAGCTTTCTTT.

The chain carries TRBV29-1 and TRBJ1-3; D is ambiguous. V was pared by 4 bases and J by 4 bases, with 14 bases between. The germline V gene has CDR1 SQVTM and CDR2 ANQGSEA. The CDR3 runs 14 residues. The chain's CDR3 is CSVGSSSTGNTIYF. CDR3 sequence (DNA): TGCAGCGTTGGGAGCAGTTCCACGGGAAACACCATATATTTT.

The chain carries TRBV10-2 and TRBJ2-3; TRBD1 matches 8 bases. The V gene end was trimmed by 8 bases and the J gene end by 2 bases; junction bases not matched to a gene: 9. The CDR3 runs 15 residues. The germline V gene encodes CDR1 WSHSY and CDR2 SAAADI. The CDR3 loop reads CASRWTGSITDTQYF. In nucleotides, the CDR3 is TGCGCCAGCCGTTGGACAGGGTCGATCACAGATACGCAGTATTTT.